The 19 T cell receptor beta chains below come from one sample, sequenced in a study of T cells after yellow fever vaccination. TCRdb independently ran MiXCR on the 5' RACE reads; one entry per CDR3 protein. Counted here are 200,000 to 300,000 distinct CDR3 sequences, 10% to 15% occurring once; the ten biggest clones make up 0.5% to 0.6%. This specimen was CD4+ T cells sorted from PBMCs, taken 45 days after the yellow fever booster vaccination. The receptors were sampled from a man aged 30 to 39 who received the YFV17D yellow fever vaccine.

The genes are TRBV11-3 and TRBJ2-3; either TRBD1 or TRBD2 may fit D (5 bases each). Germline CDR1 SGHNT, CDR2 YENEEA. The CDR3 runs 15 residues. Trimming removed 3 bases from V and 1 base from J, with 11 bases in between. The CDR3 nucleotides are TGTGCCAGCAGCTTTGGTCGGGGCGGCACAGATACGCAGTATTTT. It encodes CASSFGRGGTDTQYF.

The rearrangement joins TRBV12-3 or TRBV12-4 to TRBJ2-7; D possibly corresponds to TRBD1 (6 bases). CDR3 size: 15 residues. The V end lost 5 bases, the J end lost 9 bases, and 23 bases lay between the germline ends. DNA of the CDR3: TGTGCCAGCAGTCGGAACCTAGGGGGTGGTAATTGGCAGTACTTC. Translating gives CASSRNLGGGNWQYF.

CDR3 in amino acids: CAISGQGSGDTQYF. The CDR3 DNA is TGTGCCATCAGTGGACAGGGGTCCGGAGATACGCAGTATTTT. The V and J genes are TRBV10-3 and TRBJ2-3, with 8 bases fitting TRBD1. The germline V gene encodes CDR1 ENHRY and CDR2 SYGVKD. Germline trimming cut 4 bases from V and 5 bases from J; bases unmatched to any gene: 5. CDR3 length equals 14 residues.

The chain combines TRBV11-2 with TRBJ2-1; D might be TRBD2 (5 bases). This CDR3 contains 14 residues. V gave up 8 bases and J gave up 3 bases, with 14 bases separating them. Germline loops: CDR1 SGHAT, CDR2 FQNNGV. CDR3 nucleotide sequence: TGTGCCAGCTCCCGGCCGGGGTTCTACAATGAGCAGTTCTTC. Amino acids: CASSRPGFYNEQFF. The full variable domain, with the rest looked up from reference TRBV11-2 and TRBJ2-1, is EAGVAQSPRYKIIEKRQSVAFWCNPISGHATLYWYQQILGQGPKLLIQFQNNGVVDDSQLPKDRFSAERLKGVDSTLKIQPAKLEDSAVYLCASSRPGFYNEQFFGPGTRLTVL.

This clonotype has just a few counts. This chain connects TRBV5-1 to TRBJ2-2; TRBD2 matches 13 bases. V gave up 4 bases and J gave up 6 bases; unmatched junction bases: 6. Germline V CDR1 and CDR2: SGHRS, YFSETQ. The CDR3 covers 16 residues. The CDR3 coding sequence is TGCGCCAGCAGCGTACTAGCGGGAGGGTCGGCCGGGGAGCTGTTTTTT. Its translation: CASSVLAGGSAGELFF.

The CDR3 sequence: CSVEDTIRGEQFF. DNA of the CDR3: TGCAGCGTTGAAGATACTATCCGCGGTGAGCAGTTCTTC. V and J are TRBV29-1 and TRBJ2-1; D is undetermined. Germline V lookup: CDR1 SQVTM, CDR2 ANQGSEA. Between the trimmed V and J ends, which lost 0 bases and 9 bases, there was a span of 12 bases. This CDR3 spans 13 amino acids.

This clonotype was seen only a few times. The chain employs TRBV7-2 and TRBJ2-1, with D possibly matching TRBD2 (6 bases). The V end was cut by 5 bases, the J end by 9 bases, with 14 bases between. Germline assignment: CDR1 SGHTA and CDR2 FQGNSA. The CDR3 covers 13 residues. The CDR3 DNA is TGTGCCAGCAGCCCCCGACTAGAAGGTGAGCAGTTCTTC. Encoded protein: CASSPRLEGEQFF.

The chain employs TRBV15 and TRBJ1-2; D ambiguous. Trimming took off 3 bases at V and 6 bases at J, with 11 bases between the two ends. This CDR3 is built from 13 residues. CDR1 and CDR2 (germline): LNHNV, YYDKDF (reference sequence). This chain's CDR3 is CATSRHIADGYTF. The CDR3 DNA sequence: TGTGCCACCAGCAGGCATATAGCGGATGGCTACACCTTC.

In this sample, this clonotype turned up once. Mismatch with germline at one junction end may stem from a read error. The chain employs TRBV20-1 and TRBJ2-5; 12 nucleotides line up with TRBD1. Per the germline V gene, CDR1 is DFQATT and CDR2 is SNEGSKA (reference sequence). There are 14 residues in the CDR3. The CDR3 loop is CSAMGQGAGETKYF. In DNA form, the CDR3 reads TGCAGTGCTATGGGACAGGGGGCTGGTGAGACCAAGTACTTC.

Here the CDR3 DNA reads TGTGCCAGCAGCCAAGCGGAAACGAACACCGGGGAGCTGTTTTTT. It specifies CASSQAETNTGELFF. This chain uses TRBV14 with TRBJ2-2; D ambiguous. The germline V gene encodes CDR1 SGHDN and CDR2 FVKESK. Trimming stripped 1 base from V and 0 bases from J, with 6 bases between. This CDR3 is 15 amino acids long.

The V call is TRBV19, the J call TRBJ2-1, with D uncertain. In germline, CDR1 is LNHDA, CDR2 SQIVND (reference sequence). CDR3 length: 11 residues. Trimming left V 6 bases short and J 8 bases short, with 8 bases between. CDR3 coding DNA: TGTGCCAGTAGATCGGTATATGAGCAGTTCTTC. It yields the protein CASRSVYEQFF.

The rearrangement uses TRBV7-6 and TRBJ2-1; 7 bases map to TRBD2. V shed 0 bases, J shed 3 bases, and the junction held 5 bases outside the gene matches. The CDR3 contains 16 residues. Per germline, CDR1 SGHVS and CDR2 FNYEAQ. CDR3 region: CASSLASRGNYNEQFF. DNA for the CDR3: TGTGCCAGCAGCTTAGCGTCGCGGGGGAACTACAATGAGCAGTTCTTC. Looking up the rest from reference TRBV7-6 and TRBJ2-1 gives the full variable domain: GAGVSQSPRYKVTKRGQDVALRCDPISGHVSLYWYRQALGQGPEFLTYFNYEAQQDKSGLPNDRFSAERPEGSISTLTIQRTEQRDSAMYRCASSLASRGNYNEQFFGPGTRLTVL.

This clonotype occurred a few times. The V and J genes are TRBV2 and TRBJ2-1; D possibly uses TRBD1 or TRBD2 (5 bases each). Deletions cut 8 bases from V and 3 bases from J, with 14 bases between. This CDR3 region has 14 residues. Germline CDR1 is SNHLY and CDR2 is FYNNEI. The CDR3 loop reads CASDRDPGYNEQFF. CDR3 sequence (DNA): TGTGCCAGCGACCGGGACCCAGGCTACAATGAGCAGTTCTTC.

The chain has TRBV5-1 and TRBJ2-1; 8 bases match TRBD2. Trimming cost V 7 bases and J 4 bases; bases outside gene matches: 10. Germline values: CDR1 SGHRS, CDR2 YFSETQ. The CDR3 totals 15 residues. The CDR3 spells CASGVFAGGYNEQFF. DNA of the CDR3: TGCGCCAGCGGAGTCTTCGCGGGAGGATACAATGAGCAGTTCTTC.

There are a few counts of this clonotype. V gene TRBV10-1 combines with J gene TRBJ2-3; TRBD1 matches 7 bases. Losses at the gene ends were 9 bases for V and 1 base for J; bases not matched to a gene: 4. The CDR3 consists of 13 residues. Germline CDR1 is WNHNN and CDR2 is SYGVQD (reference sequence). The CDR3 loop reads CASQDRGTDTQYF. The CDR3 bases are TGCGCCAGTCAAGACAGGGGCACAGATACGCAGTATTTT.

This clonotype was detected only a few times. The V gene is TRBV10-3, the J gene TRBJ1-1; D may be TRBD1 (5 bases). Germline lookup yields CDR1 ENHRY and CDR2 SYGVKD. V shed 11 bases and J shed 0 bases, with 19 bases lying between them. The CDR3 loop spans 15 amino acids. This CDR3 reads CAAEPAQGLNTEAFF. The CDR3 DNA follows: TGTGCCGCCGAACCTGCGCAGGGATTGAACACTGAAGCTTTCTTT.

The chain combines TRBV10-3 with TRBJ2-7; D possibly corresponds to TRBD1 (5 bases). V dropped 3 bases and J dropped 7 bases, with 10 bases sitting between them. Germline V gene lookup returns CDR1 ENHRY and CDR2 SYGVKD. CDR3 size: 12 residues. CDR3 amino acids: CAISELPGEQYF. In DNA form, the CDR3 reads TGTGCCATCAGTGAACTCCCAGGGGAGCAGTACTTC.

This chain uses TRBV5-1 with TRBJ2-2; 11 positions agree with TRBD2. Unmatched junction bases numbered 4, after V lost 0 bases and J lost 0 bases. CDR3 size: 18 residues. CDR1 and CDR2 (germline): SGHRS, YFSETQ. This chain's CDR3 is CASSLAGTSGANTGELFF. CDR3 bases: TGCGCCAGCAGCTTGGCCGGGACTAGCGGAGCGAACACCGGGGAGCTGTTTTTT.

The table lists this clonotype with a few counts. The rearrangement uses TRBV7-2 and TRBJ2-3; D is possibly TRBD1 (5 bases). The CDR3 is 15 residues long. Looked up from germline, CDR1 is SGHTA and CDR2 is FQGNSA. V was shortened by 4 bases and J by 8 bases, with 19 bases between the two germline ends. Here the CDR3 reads CASSSDRTVWGTQYF. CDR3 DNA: TGTGCCAGCAGCTCAGACAGAACAGTATGGGGTACGCAGTATTTT.